What follows are 26 T cell receptor beta chains derived from one specimen sequenced in a study of CD8 T cells in ankylosing spondylitis. Study outcomes and limitations: Blood from ankylosing spondylitis patients appeared to carry a characteristic roughly 8-variant TCR beta motif.

Each CDR3 protein is one row after TCRdb ran MiXCR on the 5' RACE reads. The sample yields roughly 700,000 distinct CDR3 sequences, around 19% seen once. These receptors' targets are unknown. Specimen: blood, either unsorted or a sorted T cell fraction (not recorded which). The receptors shown here come from a male donor with ankylosing spondylitis.

The chain joins TRBV2 to TRBJ2-1; D gene ambiguous. The germline V gene has CDR1 SNHLY and CDR2 FYNNEI. This CDR3 is built from 15 residues. V gave up 2 bases and J gave up 2 bases, with 10 bases separating them. CDR3 sequence reads: CASSESGGPYNEQFF. Here the CDR3 DNA reads TGTGCCAGCAGTGAATCAGGCGGACCCTACAATGAGCAGTTCTTC.

The chain employs TRBV20-1 and TRBJ2-1; 7 nucleotides agree with TRBD1. The CDR3 extends over 14 amino acids. Trimming cost V 6 bases and J 3 bases; bases outside gene matches: 8. CDR1 and CDR2 from the germline V gene are DFQATT and SNEGSKA (reference sequence). Here the CDR3 reads CSAPRDSLYNEQFF. CDR3 coding DNA: TGCAGTGCCCCACGGGACAGCCTCTACAATGAGCAGTTCTTC.

This clonotype was recorded at least ten times. The chain combines TRBV12-3 or TRBV12-4 with TRBJ1-1, with D possibly TRBD1 on 6 matching bases. This CDR3 comprises 14 residues. The V gene lost 6 bases and the J gene lost 5 bases, with 16 bases spanning the gap. DNA for the CDR3: TGTGCCAGCAGGCCCCAACAGGGCTGGACTGAAGCTTTCTTT. It encodes CASRPQQGWTEAFF.

This clonotype was found once. This chain connects TRBV20-1 to TRBJ2-7; 7 nucleotides agree with TRBD1. Germline CDR1 DFQATT, CDR2 SNEGSKA (reference sequence). CDR3 size: 14 residues. J was trimmed by 6 bases and V by 6 bases; bases with no gene match: 14. CDR3 residues: CSAEDLVTGTEQYF. CDR3 sequence (DNA): TGCAGTGCGGAAGACTTGGTGACAGGGACCGAGCAGTACTTC.

J is TRBJ2-1 and V is TRBV20-1, with 7 bases aligning to TRBD1. Trimming cost V 4 bases and J 6 bases; bases outside gene matches: 6. Germline values: CDR1 DFQATT, CDR2 SNEGSKA (reference sequence). The CDR3 length is 13 residues. CDR3 residues: CSAKDRIVNEQFF. CDR3 bases: TGCAGTGCTAAGGACAGGATCGTCAATGAGCAGTTCTTC.

This clonotype was picked up one time. The CDR3 reads CSATIETGRSRQPQHF. CDR3 coding DNA: TGCAGTGCTACAATAGAAACAGGGAGGTCCCGTCAGCCCCAGCATTTT. This chain joins TRBV20-1 and TRBJ1-5; D perhaps matches TRBD1 (6 bases). Germline V gives CDR1 DFQATT, CDR2 SNEGSKA (reference sequence). Trimming left V 4 bases short and J 6 bases short, with 22 bases between. The CDR3 spans 16 residues.

This clonotype was detected a few times. This chain connects TRBV27 to TRBJ2-7; the D gene is possibly TRBD2 (5 bases). Germline assignment: CDR1 MNHEY and CDR2 SMNVEV (reference sequence). Trimming removed 0 bases at V and 6 bases at J, with 9 bases between. The CDR3 has 13 amino acids. The CDR3 sequence: CASSLSGEGEQYF. The CDR3 DNA reads TGTGCCAGCAGTTTATCTGGAGAGGGCGAGCAGTACTTC.

There are a few counts of this clonotype. The CDR3 region is CASSVGTGAYNEQFF. DNA for the CDR3: TGTGCCTCTTCCGTCGGGACAGGGGCCTACAATGAGCAGTTCTTC. The chain combines TRBV7-2 with TRBJ2-1, with TRBD1 identical over 10 bases. Looked up from germline, CDR1 is SGHTA and CDR2 is FQGNSA. V trimming: 11 bases; J trimming: 2 bases; junction bases outside the gene matches: 9. The CDR3 length is 15 residues.

In its sample, this clonotype was seen a few times. The chain links TRBV29-1 to TRBJ1-5, with D perhaps TRBD1 (5 bases). This CDR3 comprises 13 residues. Germline V gene data show CDR1 as SQVTM and CDR2 as ANQGSEA. Trimming stripped 4 bases from V and 0 bases from J, with 7 bases between. CDR3 DNA sequence: TGCAGCGTTGGGGGGGATAGCAATCAGCCCCAGCATTTT. It is translated as CSVGGDSNQPQHF.

The genes are TRBV21-1 and TRBJ1-1. TRBV21-1 is classified as a pseudogene. This CDR3 is built from 17 residues. The CDR3 sequence is CASSKAKGRPAGAEAFF. The CDR3 bases are TGTGCCAGCAGCAAAGCGAAAGGCAGGCCCGCCGGGGCTGAAGCTTTCTTT.

This clonotype was observed at least ten times. The chain is built from TRBV7-2 and TRBJ1-2; possibly TRBD1 for D (6 bases). Between the trimmed V and J ends, which lost 5 bases and 6 bases, there was a span of 16 bases. The length of the CDR3 is 14 residues. Looked up from germline, CDR1 is SGHTA and CDR2 is FQGNSA. CDR3 loop: CASSPGQGRHGYTF. In nucleotides, the CDR3 is TGTGCCAGCAGCCCGGGGCAGGGGCGACATGGCTACACCTTC.

The DNA for the CDR3 is TGCAGTGCTCTCCGACAGGAGGCTAATGAAAAACTGTTTTTT. This sequence encodes CSALRQEANEKLFF. The genes are TRBV20-1 and TRBJ1-4; maybe TRBD1 (6 bases). V was trimmed by 5 bases and J by 3 bases, leaving 13 bases between them. Per the germline V gene, CDR1 is DFQATT and CDR2 is SNEGSKA (reference sequence). The CDR3 spans 14 residues.

The rearrangement uses TRBV20-1 and TRBJ2-1, with 9 nucleotides matching TRBD1. CDR1 DFQATT and CDR2 SNEGSKA come from the germline V gene (reference sequence). Trimming cost V 0 bases and J 3 bases; bases outside gene matches: 3. This CDR3 comprises 15 residues. The CDR3 region is CSARDRQGDYNEQFF. The CDR3 nucleotides read TGCAGTGCTAGAGACCGACAGGGGGACTACAATGAGCAGTTCTTC.

This clonotype was recorded many times. This sequence joins TRBV6-6 and TRBJ2-2; D not certain. Trimming took 8 bases from V and 4 from J, leaving 11 bases between them. Germline CDR1 reads MNHNY; CDR2 reads SVGAGI (reference sequence). CDR3 length equals 13 residues. The CDR3 spells CASGVVGTGELFF. The CDR3 nucleotides read TGTGCCAGCGGGGTAGTAGGCACCGGGGAGCTGTTTTTT.

This rearrangement joins TRBV5-1 to TRBJ2-6; D is unclear. The germline V gene encodes CDR1 SGHRS and CDR2 YFSETQ. The length of the CDR3 is 15 residues. Between the trimmed V and J ends, which lost 2 bases and 3 bases, there was a span of 9 bases. The CDR3 sequence: CASSFVWGGANVLTF. Here the CDR3 DNA reads TGCGCCAGCAGCTTTGTATGGGGTGGGGCCAACGTCCTGACTTTC.

The V and J genes are TRBV12-3 or TRBV12-4 and TRBJ1-2; no clear D. Trimming cost V 7 bases and J 7 bases, with 16 bases left between them. This CDR3 contains 13 residues. The CDR3 DNA sequence: TGTGCCAGCACCTTGGGAGGGTGGGGTGGCTACACCTTC. Protein sequence: CASTLGGWGGYTF.

This clonotype was observed many times. The CDR3 DNA follows: TGCAGTGCTAGAGTGGGTACGGACTATGGCTACACCTTC. This sequence encodes CSARVGTDYGYTF. The chain has TRBV20-1 and TRBJ1-2; no definite D call. Germline CDR1 is DFQATT and CDR2 is SNEGSKA (reference sequence). Trimming shortened V by 1 base and J by 3 bases, and 9 bases separated the two germline ends. The CDR3 contains 13 residues.

This clonotype was detected a few times. The J gene is TRBJ2-5, the V gene TRBV5-1; TRBD1 or TRBD2 may be the D gene (6 bases each). The ends were cut back, 0 bases at V and 5 bases at J, with 11 bases in the middle. This CDR3 spans 14 amino acids. Germline-derived CDR1 and CDR2 are SGHRS and YFSETQ. CDR3 DNA sequence: TGCGCCAGCAGCTTGGCGGGGGCCTCCGAGACCCAGTACTTC. Amino acids: CASSLAGASETQYF.

On this clonotype itself: A much larger clone differs by one base, so this may be a read error. J is TRBJ1-1 and V is TRBV10-3; D remains unclear. V gave up 6 bases and J gave up 0 bases, with 26 bases separating them. There are 19 residues in the CDR3. CDR1 is ENHRY, CDR2 SYGVKD, per germline. CDR3 loop: CAISRRERHESIMNTEAFF. CDR3 in DNA: TGTGCCATCAGCCGTCGGGAGAGGCACGAATCTATAATGAACACTGAAGCTTTCTTT.

This clonotype was recorded at least ten times. The V call is TRBV9, the J call TRBJ1-3; perhaps TRBD1 as D (6 bases). V was cut by 4 bases and J by 4 bases, with 18 bases left in between. Germline V gene data show CDR1 as SGDLS and CDR2 as YYNGEE. The CDR3 totals 16 residues. Here the CDR3 DNA reads TGTGCCAGCAGCTCCAGACAGGCCCTTTCGGGAAACACCATATATTTT. Translated, it gives CASSSRQALSGNTIYF.

This clonotype was counted a few times. In DNA, the CDR3 is TGCGCCAGCAGCTTCGGAAGTAGCGGAAGGGAGCAGTTCTTC. Amino acids: CASSFGSSGREQFF. J is TRBJ2-1 and V is TRBV5-1; D possibly corresponds to TRBD2 (6 bases). This CDR3 region has 14 residues. The germline V gene encodes CDR1 SGHRS and CDR2 YFSETQ. Trimming pared 2 bases from V and 10 bases from J, leaving 16 bases between.

In its sample, this clonotype was seen a few times. This chain joins TRBV20-1 and TRBJ2-3, with TRBD1 matching 7 bases. The ends lost 1 base at V and 1 base at J; junction bases unmatched: 2. Germline V CDR1 and CDR2: DFQATT, SNEGSKA (reference sequence). The CDR3 sequence is 14 residues long. CDR3 residues: CSARVDRGTDTQYF. As DNA, the CDR3 is TGCAGTGCTAGAGTAGACAGGGGCACAGATACGCAGTATTTT.

The genes are TRBV15 and TRBJ2-1; maybe TRBD2 (5 bases). Deletions cut 3 bases from V and 6 bases from J, with 15 bases between. CDR1 is LNHNV, CDR2 YYDKDF, per germline (reference sequence). This CDR3 has 15 amino acids. Written as DNA, the CDR3 is TGTGCCACCAGCAGGCCGGGTGAGGGTATCAATGAGCAGTTCTTC. Residues: CATSRPGEGINEQFF.

J is TRBJ2-2 and V is TRBV4-1; weak D call: TRBD1 (6 bases). The CDR3 is made up of 14 amino acids. Germline CDR1 reads MGHRA; CDR2 reads YSYEKL. V was shortened by 2 bases and J by 4 bases, with 8 bases between the two germline ends. The CDR3 nucleotides read TGCGCCAGCAGCCAATGGGACACCACCGGGGAGCTGTTTTTT. Amino acids: CASSQWDTTGELFF.

The chain joins TRBV12-5 to TRBJ2-7; D is ambiguous. CDR1 and CDR2 (germline): LGHNT, FRNRAP. V shed 1 base and J shed 5 bases, with 6 bases lying between them. The CDR3 is 12 residues long. The CDR3 is CASGLARHEQYF. The CDR3 coding sequence is TGTGCTAGTGGTTTGGCCAGGCACGAGCAGTACTTC. The whole variable domain, filled in from reference TRBV12-5 and TRBJ2-7, reads DARVTQTPRHKVTEMGQEVTMRCQPILGHNTVFWYRQTMMQGLELLAYFRNRAPLDDSGMPKDRFSAEMPDATLATLKIQPSEPRDSAVYFCASGLARHEQYFGPGTRLTVT.

The J gene is TRBJ2-1, the V gene TRBV29-1; TRBD2 aligns across 10 bases. The CDR3 totals 15 residues. Trimming removed 7 bases from V and 6 bases from J; junction bases left unmatched: 12. Germline lookup yields CDR1 SQVTM and CDR2 ANQGSEA. CDR3: CSARGERGGPNEQFF. DNA of the CDR3: TGCAGCGCCCGAGGGGAGCGGGGGGGCCCCAATGAGCAGTTCTTC.